The 27 T cell receptor beta chains below were found in one sample sequenced in a study of cytomegalovirus exposure and HLA in healthy donors. The primer mix had 60 Vbeta and 13 Jbeta primers. Sequencing used immunoSEQ multiplex PCR; TCRdb keeps in-frame clones, though not all of them. The sample holds approximately 110,000 clones; around 78% are singletons and the top ten take around 5%. Sequenced material: PBMCs. Receptors were obtained from a man aged 55-75 years in good health and CMV-seropositive.

The rearrangement joins TRBV28 to TRBJ2-1; D perhaps matches TRBD1 (6 bases). The germline V gene encodes CDR1 MDHEN and CDR2 SYDVKM. This CDR3 comprises 11 residues. V gave up 8 bases and J gave up 7 bases, with 9 bases separating them. In nucleotides, the CDR3 is TGTGCCAGCTCAGGGGAAAATGAGCAGTTCTTC. It codes for CASSGENEQFF.

The J gene is TRBJ2-7, the V gene TRBV5-4, with D possibly matching TRBD1 (7 bases). Trimming stripped 4 bases from V and 1 base from J, with 15 bases between. The CDR3 consists of 15 residues. Germline values: CDR1 SGHNT, CDR2 YYREEE (reference sequence). In DNA, the CDR3 is TGTGCCAGCAGCCCCGGGGGCAGGGGGTCCTACGAGCAGTACTTC. The encoded protein is CASSPGGRGSYEQYF.

J is TRBJ2-1 and V is TRBV2; tentatively, D is TRBD1 (6 bases). V lost 2 bases, J lost 7 bases, and 12 bases lay in between. The CDR3 sequence is 14 residues long. Germline V gene lookup returns CDR1 SNHLY and CDR2 FYNNEI. The CDR3 sequence: CASSERLGANEQFF. CDR3 bases: TGTGCCAGCAGTGAACGCCTGGGGGCAAATGAGCAGTTCTTC.

V gene TRBV5-1 combines with J gene TRBJ2-5; the match to TRBD2 covers 7 bases. This CDR3 spans 13 amino acids. J was trimmed by 9 bases and V by 0 bases; bases with no gene match: 5. Germline lookup yields CDR1 SGHRS and CDR2 YFSETQ. The CDR3 reads CASSLERGRAQYF. The DNA of the CDR3 is TGCGCCAGCAGCTTGGAACGGGGGAGGGCCCAGTACTTC. Combining the CDR3 with reference TRBV5-1 and TRBJ2-5 gives the whole variable domain KAGVTQTPRYLIKTRGQQVTLSCSPISGHRSVSWYQQTPGQGLQFLFEYFSETQRNKGNFPGRFSGRQFSNSRSEMNVSTLELGDSALYLCASSLERGRAQYFGPGTRLLVL.

The gene calls are TRBV7-8 and TRBJ2-3, with 12 positions matching TRBD2. The germline gives CDR1 SGHVS, CDR2 FQNEAQ. This CDR3 comprises 17 residues. V lost 5 bases to trimming and J lost 8 bases; unmatched junction nucleotides: 14. Here the CDR3 reads CASSLVGLAGSGGTQYF. CDR3 in DNA: TGTGCCAGCAGCCTGGTAGGACTAGCGGGGTCCGGGGGTACGCAGTATTTT.

The chain couples TRBV7-3 to TRBJ2-1; D might be TRBD1 (7 bases). The CDR3 has 16 amino acids. V was cut by 2 bases and J by 1 base, with 12 bases left in between. Germline assignment: CDR1 SGHTA and CDR2 FQGTGA. The chain's CDR3 is CASSLQGGGSYNEQFF. In nucleotides, the CDR3 is TGTGCCAGCAGCTTACAGGGGGGCGGGTCCTACAATGAGCAGTTCTTC. Full variable domain (rest looked up from reference TRBV7-3 and TRBJ2-1): GAGVSQTPSNKVTEKGKYVELRCDPISGHTALYWYRQSLGQGPEFLIYFQGTGAADDSGLPNDRFFAVRPEGSVSTLKIQRTERGDSAVYLCASSLQGGGSYNEQFFGPGTRLTVL.

The rearrangement joins TRBV9 to TRBJ2-3; TRBD2 is a possible D gene (7 bases). The V end lost 3 bases, the J end lost 6 bases, and 20 bases lay between the germline ends. Germline V lookup: CDR1 SGDLS, CDR2 YYNGEE. This CDR3 is built from 16 residues. Here the CDR3 reads CASSALGARGGDTQYF. CDR3 DNA sequence: TGTGCCAGCAGCGCCCTCGGGGCAAGGGGGGGGGATACGCAGTATTTT.

The CDR3 here is CASRVGQQIFSGNTIYF. Here the CDR3 DNA reads TGTGCCAGCAGGGTCGGACAGCAAATCTTCTCTGGAAACACCATATATTTT. The chain carries TRBV28 and TRBJ1-3; D may be TRBD1 (6 bases). The CDR3 sequence is 17 residues long. Germline CDR1 reads MDHEN; CDR2 reads SYDVKM. V lost 6 bases to trimming and J lost 0 bases, with 18 bases between them.

The chain links TRBV6-1 to TRBJ1-4; 7 bases agree with TRBD1. The CDR3 runs 15 residues. V lost 6 bases, J lost 8 bases, and 12 bases stayed unmatched. The germline CDR1 and CDR2 sequences are MNHNS and SASEGT. The CDR3 coding sequence is TGTGCCAGCAGACCCCCCGGGACAGTAGGCGAAAAACTGTTTTTT. Residues: CASRPPGTVGEKLFF.

This rearrangement joins TRBV5-4 to TRBJ2-2; D is unresolved. The CDR3 extends over 12 amino acids. Germline loops: CDR1 SGHNT, CDR2 YYREEE (reference sequence). With 4 bases removed from V and 7 bases from J, the gap between germline ends came to 8 bases. The DNA for the CDR3 is TGTGCCAGCAGCCTCCCCGTCGGGGAGCTGTTTTTT. It specifies CASSLPVGELFF.

This chain connects TRBV25-1 to TRBJ2-3; 8 nucleotides match TRBD2. From germline, CDR1 is MGHDK and CDR2 SYGVNS. The CDR3 is 12 amino acids. V lost 8 bases to trimming and J lost 8 bases; unmatched junction nucleotides: 6. The CDR3 protein is CASGRTSSTQYF. The CDR3 DNA reads TGTGCCAGCGGGAGGACTAGCTCTACGCAGTATTTT.

The rearrangement uses TRBV29-1 and TRBJ2-3, with a tentative D call TRBD2 (5 bases). The CDR3 contains 15 residues. Germline CDR1 SQVTM, CDR2 ANQGSEA. V was cut by 2 bases and J by 2 bases, with 14 bases left in between. In DNA form, the CDR3 reads TGCAGCGTTGAACGCGACTATCCGTCCACAGATACGCAGTATTTT. This sequence encodes CSVERDYPSTDTQYF.

This CDR3 reads CASSSPGSNYEQYF. The DNA of the CDR3 is TGTGCCAGCAGTTCCCCTGGTAGCAACTACGAGCAGTACTTC. This chain joins TRBV28 and TRBJ2-5; D ambiguous. The J call may be mistaken, given a closer DNA end match to TRBJ2-7. The length of the CDR3 is 14 residues. CDR1 MDHEN and CDR2 SYDVKM come from the germline V gene.

V and J are TRBV6-1 and TRBJ1-2; TRBD1 aligns across 8 bases. The V gene's germline CDR1 is MNHNS and CDR2 SASEGT. The CDR3 runs to 13 residues. The V gene end was trimmed by 10 bases and the J gene end by 4 bases; junction bases not matched to a gene: 8. In DNA, the CDR3 is TGTGCCAAGGGGGGACAGGTGGGCTATGGCTACACCTTC. Translation gives CAKGGQVGYGYTF.

The chain carries TRBV11-3 and TRBJ2-6; 8 nucleotides line up with TRBD1. The CDR3 has 18 residues. V gave up 2 bases and J gave up 3 bases; unmatched junction bases: 9. Germline-derived CDR1 and CDR2 are SGHNT and YENEEA. CDR3 loop: CASSLSIGQGLGANVLTF. CDR3 coding DNA: TGTGCCAGCAGCTTAAGCATAGGACAGGGTCTTGGGGCCAACGTCCTGACTTTC.

CDR3 sequence (DNA): TGTAGAACAGGGTCCCCTGGTGGGGCCAACGTCCTGACTTTC. Protein: CRTGSPGGANVLTF. The chain links TRBV5-4 to TRBJ2-6; D may be TRBD1 (6 bases). The CDR3 is 14 residues long. CDR1 and CDR2 from the germline V gene are SGHNT and YYREEE (reference sequence).

The chain combines TRBV28 with TRBJ1-6, with D possibly matching TRBD1 (5 bases). The germline V gene encodes CDR1 MDHEN and CDR2 SYDVKM. Trimming pared 6 bases from V and 9 bases from J, leaving 12 bases between. This CDR3 contains 13 residues. This CDR3 is CASRPQGGSPLHF. The CDR3 DNA sequence: TGTGCCAGCAGACCTCAGGGTGGTTCACCCCTCCACTTT.

The chain uses TRBV5-6 and TRBJ2-3, with 16 bases matching TRBD2. The CDR3 extends over 18 amino acids. The V and J ends lost 0 bases and 0 bases, in that order; junction bases with no gene match: 1. Germline V gene lookup returns CDR1 SGHDT and CDR2 YYEEEE. The CDR3 sequence: CASSLVGLAGGSTDTQYF. CDR3 nucleotides: TGTGCCAGCAGCTTGGTGGGACTAGCGGGGGGGAGCACAGATACGCAGTATTTT. Variable domain in full (rest from reference TRBV5-6 and TRBJ2-3): DAGVTQSPTHLIKTRGQQVTLRCSPKSGHDTVSWYQQALGQGPQFIFQYYEEEERQRGNFPDRFSGHQFPNYSSELNVNALLLGDSALYLCASSLVGLAGGSTDTQYFGPGTRLTVL.

This clone was counted between two and nine times. The J gene is TRBJ1-1, the V gene TRBV28; 8 bases match TRBD1. Trimming cost V 2 bases and J 1 base; bases outside gene matches: 3. Germline lookup yields CDR1 MDHEN and CDR2 SYDVKM. This CDR3 spans 15 amino acids. The DNA for the CDR3 is TGTGCCAGCAGTTTAAACGGACAGGGGAACACTGAAGCTTTCTTT. This codes for CASSLNGQGNTEAFF.

The chain has TRBV5-6 and TRBJ1-1; D not resolved. The CDR3 is 13 residues long. The V gene lost 0 bases and the J gene lost 6 bases, with 9 bases spanning the gap. Per the germline V gene, CDR1 is SGHDT and CDR2 is YYEEEE. The CDR3 nucleotides read TGTGCCAGCAGCTTGGCGGGTCCTCCTGAAGCTTTCTTT. This sequence encodes CASSLAGPPEAFF. Combining the CDR3 with reference TRBV5-6 and TRBJ1-1 gives the whole variable domain DAGVTQSPTHLIKTRGQQVTLRCSPKSGHDTVSWYQQALGQGPQFIFQYYEEEERQRGNFPDRFSGHQFPNYSSELNVNALLLGDSALYLCASSLAGPPEAFFGQGTRLTVV.

This chain joins TRBV7-2 and TRBJ1-5; 7 bases align to TRBD1. Trimming took 5 bases from V and 4 from J; bases not matched to a gene: 11. This CDR3 comprises 16 residues. CDR1 is SGHTA, CDR2 FQGNSA, per germline. CDR3 sequence (DNA): TGTGCCAGCAGCCCCGGGTCCGGGACAGAGAATCAGCCCCAGCATTTT. It is translated as CASSPGSGTENQPQHF.

This chain uses TRBV7-8 with TRBJ2-3; 7 bases are shared with TRBD1. Germline assignment: CDR1 SGHVS and CDR2 FQNEAQ. The junction had 7 bases not matched to a gene; V was cut back by 5 bases and J by 2 bases. This CDR3 contains 15 residues. The CDR3 here is CASSLPRGYTDTQYF. CDR3 bases: TGTGCCAGCAGCCTTCCCAGGGGGTACACAGATACGCAGTATTTT.

This chain uses TRBV4-1 with TRBJ2-1; 8 bases are a match to TRBD1. With V trimmed by 7 bases and J by 7 bases, 15 bases remained unmatched. This CDR3 spans 16 amino acids. Germline lookup yields CDR1 MGHRA and CDR2 YSYEKL. CDR3 bases: TGCGCCAGCAATTTTGATCACAGGACAGGGATTAATGAGCAGTTCTTC. The encoded protein is CASNFDHRTGINEQFF.

The rearrangement joins TRBV28 to TRBJ1-5; no firm D call. Trimming took 6 bases from V and 5 from J, leaving 14 bases between them. The CDR3 covers 14 residues. In germline, CDR1 is MDHEN, CDR2 SYDVKM. The CDR3 protein is CASRSMSEHQPQHF. Here the CDR3 DNA reads TGTGCCAGCAGGTCTATGTCCGAGCATCAGCCCCAGCATTTT.

The table lists this clone with a few counts. The rearrangement links TRBV29-1 to TRBJ1-1; TRBD1 aligns across 8 bases. The CDR3 covers 15 residues. V lost 5 bases and J lost 1; bases outside the gene matches: 9. CDR1 is SQVTM and CDR2 is ANQGSEA in the germline V gene. The CDR3 sequence: CSVPPGGAGNTEAFF. The CDR3 region has the DNA TGCAGCGTTCCCCCAGGGGGCGCGGGGAACACTGAAGCTTTCTTT.

This clone was seen once. The genes are TRBV28 and TRBJ1-5; tentatively, D is TRBD1 (5 bases). Trimming removed 5 bases from V and 8 bases from J, with 10 bases in between. Germline CDR1 MDHEN, CDR2 SYDVKM. This CDR3 region has 12 residues. The CDR3 DNA reads TGTGCCAGCAGTGGGGGGGGAAAGCCCCAGCATTTT. The encoded protein is CASSGGGKPQHF. Using reference TRBV28 and TRBJ1-5 for the parts outside the CDR3, the full variable domain is DVKVTQSSRYLVKRTGEKVFLECVQDMDHENMFWYRQDPGLGLRLIYFSYDVKMKEKGDIPEGYSVSREKKERFSLILESASTNQTSMYLCASSGGGKPQHFGDGTRLSIL.

The V gene is TRBV5-1, the J gene TRBJ2-5; D is unclear. The germline gives CDR1 SGHRS, CDR2 YFSETQ. CDR3 length: 14 amino acids. Trimming took off 2 bases at V and 0 bases at J, with 8 bases between the two ends. The CDR3 nucleotides are TGCGCCAGCAGCTTAACAGCTAACCAAGAGACCCAGTACTTC. Its protein product is CASSLTANQETQYF.